This TCR beta chain stems from a study of blood T cell repertoires in COVID-19. In the study overall: Collection of acute and convalescent COVID-19 samples took place in the United States, Italy and Spain.

V was shortened by 2 bases and J by 1 base, with 9 bases between the two germline ends. The CDR3 consists of 15 residues. In germline, CDR1 is MNHEY, CDR2 SMNVEV (reference sequence). Sequenced by immunoSEQ multiplex PCR; TCRdb stores in-frame clones only, minus some. The sample records just over 150,000 clones, roughly 82% being singletons. Source material: peripheral blood. The clonotype was recovered from a woman in her fifties or sixties with acute or convalescent COVID-19. The gene calls are TRBV27 and TRBJ1-5; D unresolved. CDR3 bases: TGTGCCAGCAGTTTAGAGGGATGGAGCAATCAGCCCCAGCATTTT. This gives the protein CASSLEGWSNQPQHF.